Shown below are 8 T cell receptor beta chains from a single sample sequenced in a study of cytomegalovirus exposure and HLA in healthy donors. Use of 60 Vbeta and 13 Jbeta primers characterized the PCR. Libraries were prepared by immunoSEQ multiplex PCR; TCRdb keeps only in-frame clonotypes and omits some of them. Its table lists about 67,000 clones. Sequencing input: PBMCs. The source is a woman aged 30 to 39 in good health and CMV-seronegative.

The chain links TRBV7-9 to TRBJ1-5, with D perhaps matching TRBD1 (5 bases). CDR1 is SEHNR, CDR2 FQNEAQ, per germline (reference sequence). Trimming stripped 1 base from V and 0 bases from J, with 10 bases between. The CDR3 length is 16 residues. For the CDR3, the DNA is TGTGCCAGCAGCTTAGGGGGCCCTTATAGCAATCAGCCCCAGCATTTT. Residues: CASSLGGPYSNQPQHF.

This CDR3 is CASSFGQGGYNEQFF. In DNA, the CDR3 is TGTGCCAGCAGCTTCGGACAGGGGGGGTACAATGAGCAGTTCTTC. This rearrangement joins TRBV11-3 to TRBJ2-1, with 10 bases fitting TRBD1. Trimming removed 3 bases from V and 4 bases from J; junction bases left unmatched: 3. CDR1 SGHNT and CDR2 YENEEA come from the germline V gene. The CDR3 extends over 15 amino acids.

The gene calls are TRBV4-2 and TRBJ2-7, with 11 nucleotides matching TRBD2. V gave up 2 bases and J gave up 4 bases; unmatched junction bases: 16. The CDR3 contains 19 residues. Germline CDR1 LGHNA, CDR2 YNFKEQ. CDR3 residues: CASSQPMTRTSGFTYEQYF. As DNA, the CDR3 is TGTGCCAGCAGCCAACCTATGACGAGGACTAGCGGGTTCACGTACGAGCAGTACTTC.

The rearrangement links TRBV4-1 to TRBJ2-7, with 10 bases matching TRBD1. The CDR3 is made up of 14 amino acids. The V segment lost 2 bases and the J segment 6 bases; nucleotides outside the gene matches: 4. CDR1 MGHRA and CDR2 YSYEKL come from the germline V gene. For the CDR3, the DNA is TGCGCCAGCAGCCAACCCGGGACAGGGGCCGAGCAGTACTTC. Translated, it gives CASSQPGTGAEQYF.

The gene calls are TRBV10-3 and TRBJ2-2; D is perhaps TRBD2 (5 bases). The V end lost 3 bases, the J end lost 4 bases, and 12 bases lay between the germline ends. Germline V gene sequence: CDR1 ENHRY, CDR2 SYGVKD. The CDR3 totals 15 residues. This chain's CDR3 is CAISDSGLGTGELFF. The DNA for the CDR3 is TGTGCCATCAGTGATTCGGGATTAGGCACCGGGGAGCTGTTTTTT.

The chain recombines TRBV18 with TRBJ2-7, with a possible D match to TRBD1 (6 bases). Trimming left V 6 bases short and J 4 bases short, with 13 bases between. Looked up from germline, CDR1 is KGHSH and CDR2 is LQKENI. This CDR3 is 13 amino acids long. As DNA, the CDR3 is TGTGCCAGCTCTTCCCAGGGGCCTTACGAGCAGTACTTC. It yields the protein CASSSQGPYEQYF.

For this clone: Other DNA sequences in this sample translate to the same CDR3. The V gene is TRBV28, the J gene TRBJ2-7; D is perhaps TRBD1 (6 bases). The germline CDR1 and CDR2 sequences are MDHEN and SYDVKM. With 6 bases removed from V and 4 bases from J, the gap between germline ends came to 25 bases. This CDR3 has 17 amino acids. The CDR3 reads CASSAGTPISPRYEQYF. In nucleotides, the CDR3 is TGTGCCAGCAGCGCCGGGACACCTATCTCCCCTCGTTACGAGCAGTACTTC.

This chain joins TRBV27 and TRBJ2-5, with TRBD2 identical over 10 bases. The CDR3 is 15 amino acids. CDR1 and CDR2 (germline): MNHEY, SMNVEV (reference sequence). V dropped 3 bases and J dropped 2; count of bases not matched to a gene: 3. CDR3 residues: CASSFSSGGQETQYF. In DNA form, the CDR3 reads TGTGCCAGCAGTTTTAGTAGCGGGGGGCAAGAGACCCAGTACTTC.